This T cell receptor beta chain was captured by sequencing in a study of blood T cell repertoires in COVID-19. This CDR3 comprises 16 residues. V was shortened by 0 bases and J by 2 bases, with 8 bases between the two germline ends. Germline V gene sequence: CDR1 MNHEY, CDR2 SMNVEV (reference sequence). Profiled with immunoSEQ multiplex PCR; TCRdb holds only in-frame clones, not every one. The sample has more than 120,000 clones, nearly 85% seen once. V gene TRBV27 combines with J gene TRBJ1-6; unclear D gene. Material for sequencing was PBMCs or T cells enriched from blood (not recorded which). The TCR comes from a man aged 50 to 59 in a cohort exposed to, infected with or recovered from COVID-19 (not recorded which). DNA of the CDR3: TGTGCCAGCAGTTTATCCGCCCCGGCCTATAATTCACCCCTCCACTTT. This codes for CASSLSAPAYNSPLHF.